The 8 T cell receptor beta chains listed next were all sequenced from one sample in a study of blood T cells in healthy people across ages. Alongside a J-beta primer mix, a sample-barcoded 5' primer served in a second PCR lasting roughly 7 to 11 cycles. TCRdb recomputed calls from the 5' RACE reads with MiXCR, one row per CDR3 protein. The sample holds 1.5 million to 2 million distinct CDR3 sequences, about 28% seen once. What was sequenced was blood. Source of these receptors: a woman aged 25 to 45 in good health.

This clonotype showed up just a few times. This sequence joins TRBV5-1 and TRBJ1-5; 7 nucleotides match TRBD1. Germline trimming cut 3 bases from V and 2 bases from J; bases unmatched to any gene: 5. The CDR3 runs to 15 residues. Germline V gives CDR1 SGHRS, CDR2 YFSETQ. The DNA for the CDR3 is TGCGCCAGCAGCTGCCGGGACAGATGCAATCAGCCCCAGCATTTT. It translates to CASSCRDRCNQPQHF.

The chain recombines TRBV7-6 with TRBJ2-2; 9 nucleotides agree with TRBD1. Trimming cost V 5 bases and J 4 bases; bases outside gene matches: 14. CDR3 length: 18 amino acids. Germline V gives CDR1 SGHVS, CDR2 FNYEAQ. Here the CDR3 reads CASSEEIQGAEGTGELFF. As DNA, the CDR3 is TGTGCCAGCAGCGAAGAAATACAGGGGGCTGAGGGCACCGGGGAGCTGTTTTTT.

This clonotype was seen more than once but under ten times. The chain links TRBV12-3 or TRBV12-4 to TRBJ1-2; TRBD1 might be the D (6 bases). This CDR3 is 16 amino acids long. V lost 5 bases, J lost 4 bases, and 20 bases lay in between. The CDR3 sequence is CASSPFGGARSYGYTF. The CDR3 coding sequence is TGTGCCAGCAGTCCGTTTGGGGGGGCGCGAAGCTATGGCTACACCTTC.

On this clonotype itself: A much larger clone differs from this one at a single base, so this may be a read error. V is TRBV20-1 and J is TRBJ2-3; 8 bases are shared with TRBD2. Germline V gene data show CDR1 as DFQATT and CDR2 as SNEGSKA (reference sequence). The CDR3 sequence is 15 residues long. CDR3 amino acids: CSAPLAGRVADTRYF. Here the CDR3 DNA reads TGCAGTGCCCCCTTAGCGGGAAGGGTCGCAGATACGCGGTATTTT.

The table lists this clonotype with many counts. The genes are TRBV20-1 and TRBJ2-7, with 10 bases aligning to TRBD1. Germline assignment: CDR1 DFQATT and CDR2 SNEGSKA (reference sequence). This CDR3 spans 15 amino acids. V was clipped by 6 bases and J by 6 bases; unmatched bases: 14. CDR3 protein: CSAANPGQGSREQYF. In nucleotides, the CDR3 is TGCAGTGCCGCAAACCCGGGACAGGGGTCCCGCGAGCAGTACTTC.

The sample holds many counts of this clonotype. This rearrangement joins TRBV20-1 to TRBJ2-1; D possibly corresponds to TRBD1 (6 bases). Per germline, CDR1 DFQATT and CDR2 SNEGSKA (reference sequence). V dropped 1 base and J dropped 6 bases, with 16 bases sitting between them. The CDR3 is made up of 15 amino acids. The CDR3 DNA is TGCAGTGCTAGAGCTACATCCGGGACAATCAATGAGCAGTTCTTC. Its translation: CSARATSGTINEQFF.

The chain combines TRBV5-5 with TRBJ2-3; 12 nucleotides match TRBD2. From germline, CDR1 is SGHKS and CDR2 YYEKEE (reference sequence). This CDR3 has 16 residues. V was pared by 3 bases and J by 1 base, with 3 bases of the junction left unmatched. DNA of the CDR3: TGTGCCAGCAGCTCTAGCGGGGGGGTCGGCACAGATACGCAGTATTTT. Its translation: CASSSSGGVGTDTQYF. The full variable domain, its missing parts supplied by reference TRBV5-5 and TRBJ2-3, is DAGVTQSPTHLIKTRGQQVTLRCSPISGHKSVSWYQQVLGQGPQFIFQYYEKEERGRGNFPDRFSARQFPNYSSELNVNALLLGDSALYLCASSSSGGVGTDTQYFGPGTRLTVL.

This clonotype was picked up a small number of times. This chain links TRBV12-5 with TRBJ2-3; 10 bases align to TRBD1. Germline lookup yields CDR1 LGHNT and CDR2 FRNRAP. The CDR3 extends over 16 amino acids. V dropped 5 bases and J dropped 4; count of bases not matched to a gene: 9. The CDR3 region is CASGARLGTGADTQYF. Written as DNA, the CDR3 is TGTGCTAGTGGTGCCCGCCTCGGGACAGGGGCAGATACGCAGTATTTT.